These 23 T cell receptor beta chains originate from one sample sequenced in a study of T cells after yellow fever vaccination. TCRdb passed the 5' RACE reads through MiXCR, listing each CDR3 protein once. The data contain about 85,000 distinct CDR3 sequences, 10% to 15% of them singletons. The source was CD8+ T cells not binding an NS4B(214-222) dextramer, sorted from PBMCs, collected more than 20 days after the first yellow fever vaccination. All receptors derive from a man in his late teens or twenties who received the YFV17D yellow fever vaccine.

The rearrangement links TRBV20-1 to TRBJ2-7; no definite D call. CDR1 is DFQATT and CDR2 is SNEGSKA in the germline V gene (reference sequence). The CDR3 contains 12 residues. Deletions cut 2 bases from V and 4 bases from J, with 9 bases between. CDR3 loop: CSARTDGYEQYV. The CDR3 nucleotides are TGCAGTGCTAGAACTGACGGATACGAGCAGTACGTC.

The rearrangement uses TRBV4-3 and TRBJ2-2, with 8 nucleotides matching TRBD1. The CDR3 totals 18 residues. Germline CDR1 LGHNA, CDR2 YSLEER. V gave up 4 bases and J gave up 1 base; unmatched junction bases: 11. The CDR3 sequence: CASSPWAPGTGNTGELFF. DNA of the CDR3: TGCGCCAGCAGCCCCTGGGCCCCCGGGACAGGGAACACCGGGGAGCTGTTTTTT.

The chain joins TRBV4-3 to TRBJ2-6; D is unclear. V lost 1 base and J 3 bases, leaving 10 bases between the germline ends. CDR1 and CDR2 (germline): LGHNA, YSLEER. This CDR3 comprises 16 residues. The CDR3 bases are TGCGCCAGCAGCCAAGTCAAAAAGGTTGGGGCCAACGTCCTGACTTTC. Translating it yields CASSQVKKVGANVLTF.

CDR3 protein: CASGSRTGNNEQFF. The CDR3 DNA is TGTGCTAGTGGTTCTAGGACAGGGAACAATGAGCAGTTCTTC. The J gene is TRBJ2-1, the V gene TRBV12-5; TRBD1 agrees at 8 bases. The CDR3 spans 14 residues. V lost 4 bases, J lost 5 bases, and 4 bases stayed unmatched. Germline values: CDR1 LGHNT, CDR2 FRNRAP.

The CDR3 here is CASSFDQGRTPLHF. CDR3 nucleotides: TGTGCCAGCAGTTTTGACCAGGGGCGGACACCCCTCCACTTT. The chain joins TRBV12-3 or TRBV12-4 to TRBJ1-6; a weak D match, TRBD1 (6 bases). Trimming removed 3 bases at V and 11 bases at J, with 14 bases between. This CDR3 spans 14 amino acids.

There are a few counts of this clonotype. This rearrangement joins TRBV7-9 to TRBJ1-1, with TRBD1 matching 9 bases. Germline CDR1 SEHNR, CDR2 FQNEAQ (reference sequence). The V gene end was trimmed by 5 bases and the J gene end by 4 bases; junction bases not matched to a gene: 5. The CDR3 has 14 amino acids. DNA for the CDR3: TGTGCCAGCAGCCCAACGACAGGGGGCACTGAAGCTTTCTTT. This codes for CASSPTTGGTEAFF.

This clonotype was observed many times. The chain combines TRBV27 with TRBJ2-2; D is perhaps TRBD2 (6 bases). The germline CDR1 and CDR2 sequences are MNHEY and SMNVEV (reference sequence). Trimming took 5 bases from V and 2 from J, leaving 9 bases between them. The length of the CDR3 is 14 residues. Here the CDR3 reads CASSPGLNTGELFF. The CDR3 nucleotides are TGTGCCAGCAGTCCGGGACTTAACACCGGGGAGCTGTTTTTT.

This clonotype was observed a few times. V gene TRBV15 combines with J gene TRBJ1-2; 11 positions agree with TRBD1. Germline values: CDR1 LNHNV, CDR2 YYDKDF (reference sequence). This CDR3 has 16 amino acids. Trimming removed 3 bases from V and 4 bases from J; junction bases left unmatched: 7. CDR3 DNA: TGTGCCACCAGCAGGGACAGGGGGCTTCCTTCCTATGGCTACACCTTC. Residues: CATSRDRGLPSYGYTF. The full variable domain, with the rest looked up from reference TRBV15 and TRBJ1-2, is DAMVIQNPRYQVTQFGKPVTLSCSQTLNHNVMYWYQQKSSQAPKLLFHYYDKDFNNEADTPDNFQSRRPNTSFCFLDIRSPGLGDTAMYLCATSRDRGLPSYGYTFGSGTRLTVV.

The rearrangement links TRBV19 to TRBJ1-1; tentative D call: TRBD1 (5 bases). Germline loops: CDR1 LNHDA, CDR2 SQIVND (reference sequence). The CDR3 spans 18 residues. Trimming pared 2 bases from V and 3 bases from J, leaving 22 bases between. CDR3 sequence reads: CASSISQGWAFMDTEAFF. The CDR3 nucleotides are TGTGCCAGTAGTATATCTCAGGGCTGGGCCTTCATGGACACTGAAGCTTTCTTT.

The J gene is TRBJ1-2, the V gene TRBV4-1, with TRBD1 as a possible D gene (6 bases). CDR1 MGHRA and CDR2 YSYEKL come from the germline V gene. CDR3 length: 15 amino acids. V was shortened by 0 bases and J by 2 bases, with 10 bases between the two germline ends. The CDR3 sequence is CASSQDPRGNYGYTF. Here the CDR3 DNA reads TGCGCCAGCAGCCAAGATCCGAGGGGGAACTATGGCTACACCTTC.

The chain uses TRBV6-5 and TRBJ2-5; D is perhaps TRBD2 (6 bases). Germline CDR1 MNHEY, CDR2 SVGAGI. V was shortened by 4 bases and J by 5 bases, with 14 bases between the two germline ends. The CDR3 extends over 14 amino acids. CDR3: CASSSPGGTETQYF. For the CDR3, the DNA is TGTGCCAGCAGTTCTCCCGGGGGAACGGAGACCCAGTACTTC.

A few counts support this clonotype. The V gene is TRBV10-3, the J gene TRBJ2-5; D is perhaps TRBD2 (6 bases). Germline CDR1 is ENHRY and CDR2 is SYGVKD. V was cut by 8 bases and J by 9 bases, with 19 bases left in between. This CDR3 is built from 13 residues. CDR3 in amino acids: CAIGKRADWAQYF. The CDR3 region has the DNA TGTGCCATCGGCAAGCGGGCCGACTGGGCCCAGTACTTC.

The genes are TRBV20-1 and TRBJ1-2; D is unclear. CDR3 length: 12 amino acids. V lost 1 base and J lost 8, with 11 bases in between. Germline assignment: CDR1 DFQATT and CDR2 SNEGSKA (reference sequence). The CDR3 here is CSARGLERGYTF. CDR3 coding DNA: TGCAGTGCTAGAGGTTTAGAGCGGGGCTACACCTTC.

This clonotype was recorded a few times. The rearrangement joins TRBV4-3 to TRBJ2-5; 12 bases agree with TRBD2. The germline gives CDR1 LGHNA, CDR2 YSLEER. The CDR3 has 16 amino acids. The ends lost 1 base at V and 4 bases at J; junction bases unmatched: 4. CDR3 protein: CASSQATSGGGETQYF. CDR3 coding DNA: TGCGCCAGCAGCCAAGCGACTAGCGGGGGAGGAGAGACCCAGTACTTC.

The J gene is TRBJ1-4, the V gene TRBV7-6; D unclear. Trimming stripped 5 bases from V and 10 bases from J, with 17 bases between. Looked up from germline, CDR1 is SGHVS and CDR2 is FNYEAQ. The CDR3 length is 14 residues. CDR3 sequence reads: CASSRRPVAAKLFF. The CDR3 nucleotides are TGTGCCAGCAGCCGCCGTCCCGTGGCGGCAAAACTGTTTTTT. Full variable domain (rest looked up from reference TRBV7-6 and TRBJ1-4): GAGVSQSPRYKVTKRGQDVALRCDPISGHVSLYWYRQALGQGPEFLTYFNYEAQQDKSGLPNDRFSAERPEGSISTLTIQRTEQRDSAMYRCASSRRPVAAKLFFGSGTQLSVL.

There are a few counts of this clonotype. The CDR3 DNA follows: TGCGCCAGCAGCTTTCTCCCAGGCAGGAGCTACGAGCAGTACGTC. Amino acids: CASSFLPGRSYEQYV. The chain couples TRBV5-1 to TRBJ2-7; the D is unclear. The CDR3 loop spans 15 amino acids. V gave up 2 bases and J gave up 3 bases, with 15 bases separating them. In germline, CDR1 is SGHRS, CDR2 YFSETQ.

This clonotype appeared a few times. The CDR3 protein is CASSQDWGDWGEQFF. CDR3 nucleotide sequence: TGCGCCAGCAGCCAAGATTGGGGGGACTGGGGTGAGCAGTTCTTC. The chain carries TRBV4-1 and TRBJ2-1; the D gene is possibly TRBD2 (6 bases). Trimming stripped 0 bases from V and 9 bases from J, with 15 bases between. The CDR3 loop spans 15 amino acids. CDR1 is MGHRA and CDR2 is YSYEKL in the germline V gene.

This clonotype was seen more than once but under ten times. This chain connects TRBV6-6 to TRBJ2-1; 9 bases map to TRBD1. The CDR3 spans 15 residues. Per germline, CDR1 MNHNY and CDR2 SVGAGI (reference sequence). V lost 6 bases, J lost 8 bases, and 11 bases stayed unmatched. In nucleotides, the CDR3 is TGTGCCAGCAGATTCCGGGACAGGGATACCCATGAGCAGTTCTTC. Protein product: CASRFRDRDTHEQFF.

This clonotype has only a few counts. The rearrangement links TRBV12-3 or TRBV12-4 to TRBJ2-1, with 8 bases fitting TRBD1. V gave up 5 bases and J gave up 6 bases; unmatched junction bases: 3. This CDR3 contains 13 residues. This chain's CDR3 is CASSITGGNEQFF. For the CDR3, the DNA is TGTGCCAGCAGTATAACAGGGGGCAATGAGCAGTTCTTC.

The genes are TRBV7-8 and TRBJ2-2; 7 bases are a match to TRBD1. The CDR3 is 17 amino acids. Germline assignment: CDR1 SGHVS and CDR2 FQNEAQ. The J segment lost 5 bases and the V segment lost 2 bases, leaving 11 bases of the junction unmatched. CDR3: CASSLIDRVRWTGELFF. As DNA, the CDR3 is TGTGCCAGCAGCTTAATCGACAGGGTCAGATGGACCGGGGAGCTGTTTTTT.

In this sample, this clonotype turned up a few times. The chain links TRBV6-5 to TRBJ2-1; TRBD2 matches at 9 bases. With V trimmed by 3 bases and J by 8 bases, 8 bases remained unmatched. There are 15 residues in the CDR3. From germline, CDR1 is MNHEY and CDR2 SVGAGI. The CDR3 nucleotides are TGTGCCAGCAGTTATGGCGGGGGGGCCTCAGATGAGCAGTTCTTC. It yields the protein CASSYGGGASDEQFF.

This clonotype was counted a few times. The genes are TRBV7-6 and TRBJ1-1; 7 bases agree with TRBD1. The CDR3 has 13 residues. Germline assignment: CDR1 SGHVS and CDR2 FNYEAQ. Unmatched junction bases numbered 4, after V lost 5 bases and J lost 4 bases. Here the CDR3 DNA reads TGTGCCAGCAGCCTACAGGGGAGCACTGAAGCTTTCTTT. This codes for CASSLQGSTEAFF.

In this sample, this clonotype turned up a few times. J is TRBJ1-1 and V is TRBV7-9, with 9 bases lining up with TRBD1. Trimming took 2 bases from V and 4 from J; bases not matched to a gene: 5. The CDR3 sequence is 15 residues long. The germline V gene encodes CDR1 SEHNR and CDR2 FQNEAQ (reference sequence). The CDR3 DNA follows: TGTGCCAGCAGCTTACCAGGGACAGGGACCACTGAAGCTTTCTTT. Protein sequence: CASSLPGTGTTEAFF.